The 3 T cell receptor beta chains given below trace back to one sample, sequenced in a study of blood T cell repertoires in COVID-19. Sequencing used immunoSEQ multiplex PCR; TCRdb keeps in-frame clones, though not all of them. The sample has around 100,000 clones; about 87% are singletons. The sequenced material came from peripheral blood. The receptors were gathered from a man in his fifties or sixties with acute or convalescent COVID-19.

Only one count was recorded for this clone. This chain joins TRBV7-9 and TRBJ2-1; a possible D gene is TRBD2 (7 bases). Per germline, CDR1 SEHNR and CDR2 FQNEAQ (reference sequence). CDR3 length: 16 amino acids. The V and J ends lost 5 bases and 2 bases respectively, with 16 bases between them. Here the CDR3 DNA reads TGTGCCAGCAGCGGGTCTAGGGGGGGCGCCTACAATGAGCAGTTCTTC. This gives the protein CASSGSRGGAYNEQFF.

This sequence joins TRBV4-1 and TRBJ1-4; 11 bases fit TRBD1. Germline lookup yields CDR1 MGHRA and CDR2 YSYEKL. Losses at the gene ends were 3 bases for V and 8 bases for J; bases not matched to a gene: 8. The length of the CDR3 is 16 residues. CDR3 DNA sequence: TGCGCCAGCAGCCATCCTGGGGGGACAGGGGGGGAAAAACTGTTTTTT. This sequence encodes CASSHPGGTGGEKLFF.

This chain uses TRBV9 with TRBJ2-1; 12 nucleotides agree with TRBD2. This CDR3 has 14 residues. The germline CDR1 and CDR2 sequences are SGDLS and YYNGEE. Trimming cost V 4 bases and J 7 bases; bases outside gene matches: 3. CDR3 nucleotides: TGTGCCAGCAGCCCGGGGACTAGCGGGAATGAGCAGTTCTTC. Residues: CASSPGTSGNEQFF.